Listed below are T cell receptor beta chains from one sample, sequenced in a study of cytomegalovirus exposure and HLA in healthy donors. Profiled with immunoSEQ multiplex PCR; TCRdb holds only in-frame clones, not every one. The top ten clones hold approximately 0.39% of a sample with almost 200,000 clones, roughly 80% of them seen once. The sample taken for sequencing was PBMCs. The receptors here all came from a male donor in good health and CMV-seropositive. Both conserved end residues are part of each CDR3. D genes are given only for firm matches. The size of a clone is reported for some rows only, either as once, few or many, or as a class for expanded clones.

d_call,v_call,j_call,clone_size,cdr3_aa,cdr3_nt
TRBD1,TRBV7-9,TRBJ2-2,NA,CASSLDLTGVTGELFF,TGTGCCAGCAGCTTAGATCTAACAGGGGTCACCGGGGAGCTGTTTTTT
TRBD2,TRBV7-2,TRBJ2-3,NA,CASSSHPAGADTDTQYF,TGTGCCAGCAGCTCCCACCCAGCGGGGGCCGACACAGATACGCAGTATTTT
NA,TRBV18,TRBJ1-6,NA,CASSPSQGVSSPLHF,TGTGCCAGCTCACCATCACAGGGCGTTAGTTCACCCCTCCACTTT
TRBD2,TRBV15,TRBJ2-1,NA,CATSRDLSGGANEQFF,TGTGCCACCAGCAGAGATCTTAGCGGGGGGGCCAATGAGCAGTTCTTC
NA,TRBV15,TRBJ2-7,NA,CATSRGGSRNSYEQYF,TGTGCCACCAGCAGAGGAGGGTCCAGGAACTCCTACGAGCAGTACTTC
NA,TRBV27,TRBJ2-1,NA,CASSFSRFPNEQFF,TGTGCCAGCAGTTTCTCTCGGTTTCCCAATGAGCAGTTCTTC
TRBD2,TRBV9,TRBJ2-3,NA,CASSAGGDTQYF,TGTGCCAGCAGCGCCGGGGGGGATACGCAGTATTTT
NA,TRBV9,TRBJ1-2,NA,CASYSRVYGYTF,TGTGCCAGCTACTCGAGGGTGTACGGCTACACCTTC
NA,TRBV7-8,TRBJ1-2,NA,CASSRRIRTALPYGYTF,TGTGCCAGCAGCCGCAGGATCCGGACAGCACTCCCCTATGGCTACACCTTC
TRBD2,TRBV4-3,TRBJ2-5,NA,CASSQELAGNQETQYF,TGCGCCAGCAGCCAAGAGCTAGCGGGGAACCAAGAGACCCAGTACTTC
NA,TRBV11-1,TRBJ2-3,NA,CASSEAAGLQITDTQYF,TGTGCCAGCAGCGAGGCCGCGGGACTCCAGATCACAGATACGCAGTATTTT
TRBD1,TRBV6-5,TRBJ1-5,NA,CASSRDRGNGQPQHF,TGTGCCAGCAGTCGGGACAGGGGAAACGGACAGCCCCAGCATTTT
NA,TRBV9,TRBJ1-3,NA,CASSPYYRDYSGNTIYF,TGTGCCAGCAGCCCTTACTACAGGGACTACTCTGGAAACACCATATATTTT
TRBD1,TRBV5-1,TRBJ1-5,NA,CASSLQGDQPQHF,TGCGCCAGCAGCCTACAGGGGGATCAGCCCCAGCATTTT
TRBD1,TRBV27,TRBJ1-4,once,CASSFQGGPTNEKLFF,TGTGCCAGCAGTTTCCAGGGGGGTCCAACTAATGAAAAACTGTTTTTT
TRBD2,TRBV25-1,TRBJ2-7,NA,CASSGAGGPREQYF,TGTGCCAGCAGTGGAGCGGGAGGCCCCAGGGAGCAGTACTTC
NA,TRBV28,TRBJ2-7,NA,CASSGTPSYEQYF,TGTGCCAGCAGCGGGACACCCTCCTACGAGCAGTACTTC
NA,TRBV6-5,TRBJ2-5,NA,CASSYSTDPGRETQYF,TGTGCCAGCAGTTACTCGACCGACCCGGGGAGAGAGACCCAGTACTTC
NA,TRBV19,TRBJ2-1,NA,CASSITPYSGHNEQFF,TGTGCCAGTAGTATTACCCCGTATAGCGGCCACAATGAGCAGTTCTTC
TRBD2,TRBV28,TRBJ2-1,few,CASTPRGRDYNEQFF,TGTGCCAGCACCCCGCGCGGGAGGGATTACAATGAGCAGTTCTTC
NA,TRBV7-9,TRBJ2-7,NA,CASSYGQSYEQYF,TGTGCCAGCAGCTATGGACAGTCCTACGAGCAGTACTTC
TRBD1,TRBV9,TRBJ2-5,once,CASSGTGVDKETQYF,TGTGCCAGCAGCGGGACAGGGGTGGACAAAGAGACCCAGTACTTC
NA,TRBV27,TRBJ1-5,NA,CASSFQGNQPQHF,TGTGCCAGCAGTTTCCAGGGCAATCAGCCCCAGCATTTT
NA,TRBV5-6,TRBJ2-7,NA,CASSHGGYEQYF,TGTGCCAGCAGTCATGGGGGGTACGAGCAGTACTTC
NA,TRBV6-6,TRBJ1-2,NA,CASSYGAVYGYTF,TGTGCCAGCAGTTACGGGGCAGTCTATGGCTACACCTTC
NA,TRBV7-6,TRBJ2-7,few,CASSLALIHEQYF,TGTGCCAGCAGCTTAGCGCTTATCCACGAGCAGTACTTC
TRBD1,TRBV7-2,TRBJ1-2,NA,CASSWDRGAYGYTF,TGTGCCAGCAGTTGGGACAGGGGTGCTTATGGCTACACCTTC
TRBD1,TRBV10-3,TRBJ2-7,NA,CAITPGQGGSYEQYF,TGTGCCATCACTCCGGGACAGGGAGGCTCCTACGAGCAGTACTTC
TRBD2,TRBV7-6,TRBJ2-1,NA,CASSLGGGSNDEQFF,TGTGCCAGCAGCTTAGGGGGCGGGAGTAATGATGAGCAGTTCTTC
NA,TRBV5-4,TRBJ1-2,NA,CASSLDVGAEGYTF,TGTGCCAGCAGCTTGGATGTGGGGGCAGAAGGCTACACCTTC
NA,TRBV21-1,TRBJ1-1,NA,CASSMGTGRLDTEAFF,TGTGCCAGCAGCATGGGGACAGGCAGGTTGGACACTGAAGCTTTCTTT
NA,TRBV28,TRBJ1-5,NA,CASSFALKNQPQHF,TGTGCCAGCAGTTTCGCCCTAAAAAATCAGCCCCAGCATTTT
NA,TRBV10-3,TRBJ2-5,NA,CAIRREPGEETQYF,TGTGCCATCAGACGGGAGCCTGGGGAAGAGACCCAGTACTTC
TRBD1,TRBV7-9,TRBJ1-3,NA,CASSFNRGGGNTIYF,TGTGCCAGCAGCTTCAACAGGGGTGGTGGAAACACCATATATTTT
TRBD2,TRBV4-3,TRBJ2-5,NA,CASSQGSTSGGGETQYF,TGCGCCAGCAGCCAAGGATCAACGAGCGGGGGGGGAGAGACCCAGTACTTC
NA,TRBV4-3,TRBJ2-7,NA,CASSQELEGAYEQYF,TGCGCCAGCAGCCAAGAGTTGGAGGGTGCGTACGAGCAGTACTTC
NA,TRBV9,TRBJ1-6,once,CASRPSPSGNSPLHF,TGTGCCAGCAGGCCCTCCCCTTCAGGAAATTCACCCCTCCACTTT
TRBD2,TRBV10-3,TRBJ2-1,NA,CAISPRAGVTHNEQFF,TGTGCCATCAGCCCTAGAGCGGGAGTTACCCACAATGAGCAGTTCTTC
TRBD2,TRBV5-1,TRBJ2-1,NA,CASSLGGLAGPNEQFF,TGCGCCAGCAGCTTGGGGGGACTAGCGGGGCCCAATGAGCAGTTCTTC
NA,TRBV27,TRBJ2-5,NA,CASSLNPTSTQYF,TGTGCCAGCAGTTTGAACCCTACTTCGACCCAGTACTTC
TRBD2,TRBV4-2,TRBJ2-1,NA,CASSQASGSSYNEQFF,TGTGCCAGCAGCCAGGCTAGCGGCAGCTCCTACAATGAGCAGTTCTTC
NA,TRBV5-1,TRBJ2-3,NA,CASSLPVLNTQYF,TGCGCCAGCAGCCTTCCGGTTTTGAATACGCAGTATTTT
NA,TRBV5-6,TRBJ2-2,NA,CASSLVRGGNTGELFF,TGTGCCAGCAGCTTGGTCCGGGGTGGAAACACCGGGGAGCTGTTTTTT
NA,TRBV6-4,TRBJ1-4,NA,CASSERGGGGEKLFF,TGTGCCAGCAGTGAGAGGGGAGGGGGTGGAGAAAAACTGTTTTTT
TRBD2,TRBV18,TRBJ2-5,once,CASSPQTSRETQYF,TGTGCCAGCTCACCCCAGACTAGCAGGGAGACCCAGTACTTC
NA,TRBV9,TRBJ2-2,NA,CASSVSQGSTGELFF,TGTGCCAGCAGCGTTAGTCAGGGATCAACCGGGGAGCTGTTTTTT
NA,TRBV7-9,TRBJ2-5,NA,CASSLAQGQETQYF,TGTGCCAGCAGCTTAGCTCAGGGACAAGAGACCCAGTACTTC